This TCR beta chain was identified during a study of siplizumab effects on memory and regulatory T cells. Study-wide points: Researchers could not give a naive or memory phenotype to roughly 75-95% of proliferating CD4+ or CD8+ clones. Mapping to unstimulated subsets was achieved for only a minor fraction of alloreactive clones. Siplizumab significantly brought down the alloreactive sequences that trace back to unstimulated CD4+ memory cells.

The germline V gene encodes CDR1 MNHNS and CDR2 SASEGT. V shed 6 bases, J shed 3 bases, and the junction held 0 bases outside the gene matches. The CDR3 extends over 12 amino acids. Assay: immunoSEQ multiplex PCR; the TCRdb copy retains only in-frame clones and omits some. Of 120,000 or so clones listed, 80% to 95% are singletons. This clone was recorded a few times. Its antigen is not identified. Sequences were obtained from CD4+ T cells sorted from blood. The receptor comes from a human donor in good health. The chain has TRBV6-1 and TRBJ2-7; TRBD1 matches 9 bases. CDR3 bases: TGTGCCAGCAGGACAGGGGGCTACGAGCAGTACTTC. Its translation is CASRTGGYEQYF.